The sequence of this T cell receptor beta chain was determined in a study of T cells in Graves' hyperthyroidism and ophthalmopathy. This CDR3 comprises 17 residues. CDR1 MDHEN and CDR2 SYDVKM come from the germline V gene. V shed 0 bases, J shed 4 bases, and the junction held 6 bases outside the gene matches. The CDR3 regions of TCR beta were amplified from RNA transcripts. The TCR CDR3 first-round RT-PCR relied on the HTBI primer set. TCRdb analysed the multiplex PCR reads with MiXCR anew, one entry per CDR3 protein. This table holds roughly 290,000 distinct CDR3 sequences, about an eighth found once. Study results and limitations: The blood repertoire included most of the expanded thyroid clonotypes above 0.001.

This clonotype was counted many times. Antigen specificity is unknown. The chain carries TRBV28 and TRBJ2-1, with 10 positions matching TRBD1. The specimen was blood. The clonotype comes from a woman younger than 45 with Graves' hyperthyroidism that later progressed to Graves' ophthalmopathy. The CDR3 is CASSLWGTGVAYNEQFF. In DNA, the CDR3 is TGTGCCAGCAGTTTATGGGGGACAGGGGTGGCGTACAATGAGCAGTTCTTC.